Listed below are T cell receptor delta chains from one sample, sequenced in a study of delta chain sequences of gamma delta T cells. With CATT, TCRdb re-called clones from the 5' RACE reads. The sample has around 2,600 delta-chain clones, about 5.5% seen once. Input material: either unsorted cells or a sorted T cell fraction (not recorded which). The receptors shown here come from a human donor in good health. CDR3s include the opening cysteine and the closing phenylalanine or tryptophan. D genes are given only for firm matches. The listing skips clone size in some rows; elsewhere it reads once, few, many or a size class.

TRDD2 | TRDJ1 | TRDV1 | . | TGTGCTCTTGGGGAACTACGGGACCGCACCTTCCTACGAACCAAATGGGGGTCAACCGATAAACTCATCTTT | CALGELRDRTFLRTKWGSTDKLIF
TRDD3 | TRDJ1 | TRDV1 | few | TGTGCTCTTTCCTACGTATTACTGGGGGATACGCAAAGCGGGTACACCGATAAACTCATCTTT | CALSYVLLGDTQSGYTDKLIF
. | TRDJ1 | TRDV2 | many | TGTGCCTGTGACACCTTGGACCTTGATTACACCGATAAACTCATCTTT | CACDTLDLDYTDKLIF
TRDD3 | TRDJ3 | TRDV2 | . | TGTGCCTGTGACACCGCCTCTGGGGGGTTAAGCTCCTGGGACACCCGACAGATGTTTTTC | CACDTASGGLSSWDTRQMFF
TRDD3 | TRDJ1 | TRDV1 | few | TGTGCTCTTGGGGAACTCACACTTGGCCGTGGATTTGGGGGATACTCGTGGACCGATAAACTCATCTTT | CALGELTLGRGFGGYSWTDKLIF
TRDD3 | TRDJ1 | TRAV38-2/DV8 | . | TGTGCTTATTCCTCGTCCCGGTACTGGGGGATACAGTTATCCGATAAACTCATCTTT | CAYSSSRYWGIQLSDKLIF
TRDD3 | TRDJ1 | TRDV2 | few | TGTGCCTGTGACACCTGGGGGATAAACTCCGATAAACTCATCTTT | CACDTWGINSDKLIF
TRDD3 | TRDJ3 | TRDV2 | large | TGTGCCTGTGGAAGAGACTACTGGGGGATACGCTCCTGGGACACCCGACAGATGTTTTTC | CACGRDYWGIRSWDTRQMFF
TRDD3 | TRDJ1 | TRDV2 | many | TGTGCCTGTGACGTACTGGGGGATACTGCGTACACCGATAAACTCATCTTT | CACDVLGDTAYTDKLIF
TRDD3 | TRDJ1 | TRDV2 | many | TGTGCCTGTGACCCTATACTGGGGGATAGGGGTTCGCATAAACTCATCTTT | CACDPILGDRGSHKLIF
. | TRDJ1 | TRDV2 | medium-sized | TGTGCCTGTGATCGCCTTCCTACGCTGGGGGATAGTGGCACCGATAAACTCATCTTT | CACDRLPTLGDSGTDKLIF
TRDD3 | TRDJ1 | TRDV2 | . | TGTGCCTGTGACGAGGTAGCCTCCTCCCTGGGGGATACGCCGACCGATAAACTCATCTTT | CACDEVASSLGDTPTDKLIF
. | TRDJ1 | TRDV2 | medium-sized | TGTGCCTGTGACACATTACTGGGACCGAATCGACACGGGGCCGATAAACTCATCTTT | CACDTLLGPNRHGADKLIF
TRDD3 | TRDJ1 | TRDV1 | few | TGTGCTCTTGGGGGCCTTCTGGGGGCCCATCGTTACACCGATAAACTCATCTTT | CALGGLLGAHRYTDKLIF
TRDD3 | TRDJ2 | TRDV2 | . | TGTGCCTGTGACAACATACTGGGGGATACGCTGGAAACAGCACAACTCTTCTTT | CACDNILGDTLETAQLFF
TRDD3 | TRDJ1 | TRDV2 | . | TGTGCCTGTGACTTACTGGGGGAAAGGCGGGCCGATAAACTCATCTTT | CACDLLGERRADKLIF
TRDD3 | TRDJ1 | TRDV2 | medium-sized | TGTGCCTGTGACACCGGTTTCGGGCCCTACTGGGGGATACCGGGGGGTGACACCGATAAACTCATCTTT | CACDTGFGPYWGIPGGDTDKLIF
. | TRDJ1 | TRDV1 | . | TGTGCTCTTGGGGCCTTCTTGCCCTTTTGGTACACCGATAAACTCATCTTT | CALGAFLPFWYTDKLIF
. | TRDJ1 | TRDV2 | many | TGTGCCTGTGATACTCTACAGACCACTGGGACCGATAAACTCATCTTT | CACDTLQTTGTDKLIF
. | TRDJ1 | TRDV2 | medium-sized | TGTGCCTGTGACACCGTGGACAGAGACGACACCGATAAACTCATCTTT | CACDTVDRDDTDKLIF
TRDD3 | TRDJ1 | TRDV2 | medium-sized | TGTGCCTGTTCTGGACTGGGGGACTCCTCGTACACCGATAAACTCATCTTT | CACSGLGDSSYTDKLIF
TRDD3 | TRDJ1 | TRDV2 | medium-sized | TGTGCCTGTGACTCCCTGGTACTGGGGGATACGCAGGAGTCGGGTAAACTCATCTTT | CACDSLVLGDTQESGKLIF
. | TRDJ1 | TRDV2 | few | TGTGCCTGTGACACCGTGGAGACGTCCGATAAACTCATCTTT | CACDTVETSDKLIF
. | TRDJ3 | TRDV2 | medium-sized | TGTGCCTGTGACGGCGCGGGGACTACCAGCTCCTGGGACACCCGACAGATGTTTTTC | CACDGAGTTSSWDTRQMFF
TRDD3 | TRDJ1 | TRDV1 | . | TGTGCTCTTGGGACTACTTCCTATTCATACTGGGGGATACCCCTTAAACTCATCTTT | CALGTTSYSYWGIPLKLIF
TRDD3 | TRDJ1 | TRDV2 | large | TGTGCCTGTGACACAATGGGGGACGACGATAAACTCATCTTT | CACDTMGDDDKLIF
TRDD3 | TRDJ1 | TRDV1 | hyperexpanded | TGTGCTCTTGGGGAACGGGGATACCTCGATAAACTCATCTTT | CALGERGYLDKLIF
. | TRDJ1 | TRDV2 | many | TGTGCCTGTGACACGGTAATCGCCTCAGAAAAGGCGTACACCGATAAACTCATCTTT | CACDTVIASEKAYTDKLIF
TRDD3 | TRDJ1 | TRDV2 | few | TGTGCCTGTGACACTATTTCAGGGCTAACTGGGGGATACGGGAACGATAAACTCATCTTT | CACDTISGLTGGYGNDKLIF